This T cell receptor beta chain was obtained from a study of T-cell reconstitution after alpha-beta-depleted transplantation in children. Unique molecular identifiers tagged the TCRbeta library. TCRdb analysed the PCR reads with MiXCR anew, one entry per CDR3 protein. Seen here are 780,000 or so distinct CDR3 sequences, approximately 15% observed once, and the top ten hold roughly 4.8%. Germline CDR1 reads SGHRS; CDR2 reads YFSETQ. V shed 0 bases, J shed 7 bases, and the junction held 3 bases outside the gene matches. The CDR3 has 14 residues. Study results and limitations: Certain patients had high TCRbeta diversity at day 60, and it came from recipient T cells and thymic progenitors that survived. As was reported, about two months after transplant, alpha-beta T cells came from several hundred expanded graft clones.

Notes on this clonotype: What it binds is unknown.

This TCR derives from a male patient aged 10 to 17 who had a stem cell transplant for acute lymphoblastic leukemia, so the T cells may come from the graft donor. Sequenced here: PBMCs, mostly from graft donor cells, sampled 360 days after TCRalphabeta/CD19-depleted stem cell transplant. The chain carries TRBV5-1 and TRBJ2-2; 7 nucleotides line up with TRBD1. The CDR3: CASSLANRGGELFF. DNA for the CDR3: TGCGCCAGCAGCTTGGCCAACAGGGGCGGGGAGCTGTTTTTT.